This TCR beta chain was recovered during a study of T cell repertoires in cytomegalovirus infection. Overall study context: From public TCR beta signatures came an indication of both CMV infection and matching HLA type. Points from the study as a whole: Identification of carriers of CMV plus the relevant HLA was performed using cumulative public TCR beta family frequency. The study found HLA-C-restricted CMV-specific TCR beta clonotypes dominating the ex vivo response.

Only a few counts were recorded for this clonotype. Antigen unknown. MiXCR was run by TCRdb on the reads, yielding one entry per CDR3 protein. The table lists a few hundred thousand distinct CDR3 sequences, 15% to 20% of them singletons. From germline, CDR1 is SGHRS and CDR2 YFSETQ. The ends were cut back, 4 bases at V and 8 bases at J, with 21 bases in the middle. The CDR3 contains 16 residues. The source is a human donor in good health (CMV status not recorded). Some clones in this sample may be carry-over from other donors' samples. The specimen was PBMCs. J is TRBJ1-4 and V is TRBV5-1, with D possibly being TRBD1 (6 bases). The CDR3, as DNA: TGCGCCAGCAGCGAGGGGCCAGGGGTCACGACGGAAAAACTGTTTTTT. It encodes CASSEGPGVTTEKLFF.